This T cell receptor (beta chain) was retrieved from a study of Ad26.COV2.S vaccination and SARS-CoV-2 variants (dated by TCRdb to the early 2020s). Study-wide context: Vaccine-arm donors were drawn from COV1001, a multicentre, randomized, double-blind, placebo-controlled phase I-IIa trial of Ad26.COV2.S in healthy adults. Blinding of investigators to trial group allocation was maintained during experiments and outcome assessment. TCRbeta repertoire sequencing served as the tool for gauging how specific and how broad the SARS-CoV-2-reactive T cell receptors were following Ad26.COV2.S vaccination. Trial participants were randomized into five groups of five: low-dose or high-dose Ad26.COV2.S given once or twice, or placebo on both occasions. A total of around 32 samples were included in the TCR-sequenced set, comprising approximately 20 Ad26.COV2.S vaccine recipients, 5 placebo recipients and 8 SARS-CoV-2 convalescent individuals. Dosing of Ad26.COV2.S was intramuscular, at either 5x10^10 or 1x10^11 viral particles, delivered as one shot or as two shots spaced 56 days apart. The full study reports these points: Higher spike-specific TCR breadth was observed in Ad26.COV2.S recipients than in placebo recipients (P = 0.0014). Vaccine and placebo recipients had comparable non-spike TCR breadth, which fits with the vaccine containing only spike. The study was not powered to compare responses between vaccine doses or regimens. After vaccination, spike-specific CD8+ and CD4+ T cell responses were reported to show substantial breadth. According to the authors, total T cell responses may have been underestimated by the TCR breadth and depth analyses.

The intended sense of this specimen's treatment or condition label: some 20 received Ad26.COV2.S at low or high dose, single or two shots; about 5 received placebo; per-sample allocation not given. For vaccine and placebo recipients, repertoires were sequenced using samples collected on day 63 after the first injection. In Cohort 1b, roughly 25 adults aged 18-55 years were enrolled at a single site in Boston, USA, between 29 July and 7 August 2020. Ad26.COV2.S consisted of a replication-incompetent adenovirus type 26 vector by which a prefusion-stabilized SARS-CoV-2 spike protein from the original Wuhan strain was expressed. Remarks on this clone: Its recognized antigen is unknown. Per-base qualities were not stored, and no clone one base away is much larger.

For CDR1 and CDR2, the germline V gene lists SGHTA and FQGNSA. V gives up 3 bases and J gives up 2 bases, and the segment between their germline ends measures 12 bases. The CDR3, from cysteine to phenylalanine, totals 15 residues. The DNA shown is the 45-base CDR3, in frame from base 1. The immunoSEQ Assay was used to sequence TCRbeta CDR3 regions. After extraction, genomic DNA underwent amplification by bias-controlled multiplex PCR, followed by high-throughput sequencing. For the original study's pipeline: To quantify the absolute abundance of every unique TCRbeta CDR3 region, sequences were collapsed and filtered. T cell fraction was estimated by normalization of TCRbeta template counts to usable DNA, with usable DNA being measured through amplification of reference genes present in all nucleated cells. Repertoire TCRs were annotated as SARS-CoV-2-specific when V gene, CDR3 amino acid sequence and J gene were exactly matched to a known reactive TCR set. MIRA supplied the reference SARS-CoV-2 TCR set, which was filtered for enrichment in COVID-19-positive ImmuneCODE repertoires so that public or cross-reactive TCRs were removed. Drawing on the MIRA antigens, annotated TCRs were analysed further at the level of specific ORF or position within ORF. Breadth was defined as annotated unique rearrangements over total unique productive rearrangements; depth was the summed frequency of those rearrangements. TCR breadth was compared between groups using two-sided Wilcoxon rank-sum tests. Here the immuneACCESS table is served through TCRdb, limited to in-frame sequences with V and J called. Missing clones are a known gap in these copies; in checked studies unresolved V genes cover under half, and the rest lacks a known reason. V, J and clone size reflect that table, while D and trimming were determined from the DNA. A total of about 680,000 clones appear in this sample, 80% to 90% of them only once. About 1.5% of the sample comes from the top ten.

The clonotype comes from a person between 18 and 59 years old who received the Ad26.COV2.S COVID-19 vaccine or a placebo. The material sequenced was peripheral blood, taken in a trial of Ad26.COV2.S vaccine versus placebo. This receptor chain uses TRBV7-2 and TRBJ2-3; the D gene lacks a confident call. The CDR3 region: CASSFDTYHTDTQYF. Here is the DNA: TGTGCCAGCAGCTTTGACACCTACCACACAGATACGCAGTATTTT. This CDR3, with the reference TRBV7-2 and TRBJ2-3 proteins standing in past its ends, gives the full variable domain GAGVSQSPSNKVTEKGKDVELRCDPISGHTALYWYRQSLGQGLEFLIYFQGNSAPDKSGLPSDRFSAERTGGSVSTLTIQRTQQEDSAVYLCASSFDTYHTDTQYFGPGTRLTVL.